Sequencing of this T cell receptor (beta chain) was carried out in a study of control samples from healthy donors and cancer patients. The CDR3 is 15 residues long. The germline V gene encodes CDR1 SNHLY and CDR2 FYNNEI. Trimming removed 8 bases at V and 5 bases at J, with 16 bases between. The table came from immunoSEQ multiplex PCR; TCRdb's copy has only in-frame clones and leaves some out. Here the sample spans approximately 100,000 clones, more than 90% being singletons. This receptor was obtained from a human donor in good health. The donor label of this sample is uncertain. This chain connects TRBV2 to TRBJ1-6; a possible D gene is TRBD1 (6 bases). Input material: blood. CDR3 residues: CASGGQRTDNSPLHF. The CDR3 bases are TGTGCCAGCGGCGGACAGCGAACGGATAATTCACCCCTCCACTTT. Drawing the rest from reference TRBV2 and TRBJ1-6, the complete variable domain is EPEVTQTPSHQVTQMGQEVILRCVPISNHLYFYWYRQILGQKVEFLVSFYNNEISEKSEIFDDQFSVERPDGSNFTLKIRSTKLEDSAMYFCASGGQRTDNSPLHFGNGTRLTVT.